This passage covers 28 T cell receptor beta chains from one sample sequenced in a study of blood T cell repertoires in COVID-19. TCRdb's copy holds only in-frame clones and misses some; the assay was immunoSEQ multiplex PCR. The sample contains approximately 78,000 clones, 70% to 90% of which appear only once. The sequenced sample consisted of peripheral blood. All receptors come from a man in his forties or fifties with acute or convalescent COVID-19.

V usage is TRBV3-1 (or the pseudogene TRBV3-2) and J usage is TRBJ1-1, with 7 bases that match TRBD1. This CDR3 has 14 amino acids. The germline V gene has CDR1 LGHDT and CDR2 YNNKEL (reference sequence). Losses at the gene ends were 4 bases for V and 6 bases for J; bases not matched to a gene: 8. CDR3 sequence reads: CASSPRQGRPEAFF. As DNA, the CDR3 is TGTGCCAGCAGCCCCCGACAGGGACGCCCTGAAGCTTTCTTT.

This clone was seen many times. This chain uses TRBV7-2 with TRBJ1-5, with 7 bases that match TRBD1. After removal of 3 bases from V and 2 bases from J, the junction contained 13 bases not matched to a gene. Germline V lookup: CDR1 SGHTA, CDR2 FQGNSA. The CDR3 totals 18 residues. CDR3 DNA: TGTGCCAGCAGCTTTTTGGGTTTCGTAGGGACAGGCAATCAGCCCCAGCATTTT. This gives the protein CASSFLGFVGTGNQPQHF. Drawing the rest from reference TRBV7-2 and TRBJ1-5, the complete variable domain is GAGVSQSPSNKVTEKGKDVELRCDPISGHTALYWYRQSLGQGLEFLIYFQGNSAPDKSGLPSDRFSAERTGGSVSTLTIQRTQQEDSAVYLCASSFLGFVGTGNQPQHFGDGTRLSIL.

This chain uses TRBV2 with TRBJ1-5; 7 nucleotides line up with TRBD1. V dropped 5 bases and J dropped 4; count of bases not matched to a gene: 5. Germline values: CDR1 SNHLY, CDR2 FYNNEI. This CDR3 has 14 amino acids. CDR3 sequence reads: CASSRGGGNQPQHF. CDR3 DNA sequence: TGTGCCAGCAGTAGAGGGGGCGGGAATCAGCCCCAGCATTTT.

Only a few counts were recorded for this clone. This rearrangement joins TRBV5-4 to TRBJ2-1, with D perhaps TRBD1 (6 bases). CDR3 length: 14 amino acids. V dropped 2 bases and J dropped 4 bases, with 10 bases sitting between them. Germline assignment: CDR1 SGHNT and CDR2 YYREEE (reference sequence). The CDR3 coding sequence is TGTGCCAGCAGCTTTCCGACAGGTTACAATGAGCAGTTCTTC. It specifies CASSFPTGYNEQFF.

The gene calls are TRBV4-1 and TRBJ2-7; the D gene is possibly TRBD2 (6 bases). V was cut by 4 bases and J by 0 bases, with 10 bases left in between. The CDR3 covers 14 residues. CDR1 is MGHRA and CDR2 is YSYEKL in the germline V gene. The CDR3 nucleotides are TGCGCCAGCAGCCGAACGGAGGGCTCCTACGAGCAGTACTTC. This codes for CASSRTEGSYEQYF.

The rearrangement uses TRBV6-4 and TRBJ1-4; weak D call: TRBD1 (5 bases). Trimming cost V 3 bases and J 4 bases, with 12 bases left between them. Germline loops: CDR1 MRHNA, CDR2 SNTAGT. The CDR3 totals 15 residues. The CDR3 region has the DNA TGTGCCAGCAGTGAGAGCTGGGGGGGTAATGAAAAACTGTTTTTT. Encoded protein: CASSESWGGNEKLFF.

The CDR3 sequence is CASSSSKNEQFF. The CDR3 nucleotides are TGTGCCAGCAGCTCCAGTAAGAATGAGCAGTTCTTC. The chain uses TRBV11-2 and TRBJ2-1; D unclear. This CDR3 has 12 residues. The V gene's germline CDR1 is SGHAT and CDR2 FQNNGV. V was pared by 4 bases and J by 7 bases, with 8 bases between.

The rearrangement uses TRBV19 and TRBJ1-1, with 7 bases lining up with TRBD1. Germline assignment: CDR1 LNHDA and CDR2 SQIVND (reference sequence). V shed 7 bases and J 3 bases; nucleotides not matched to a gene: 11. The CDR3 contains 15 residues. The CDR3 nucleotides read TGTGCCAGTACACAGGGGCTCTCACGGGACACTGAAGCTTTCTTT. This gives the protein CASTQGLSRDTEAFF.

DNA for the CDR3: TGTGCCAGCAGTTACGGTGGCACGGGGAGATACTACGAGCAGTACTTC. This encodes CASSYGGTGRYYEQYF. The rearrangement links TRBV6-2 or TRBV6-3 to TRBJ2-7; a possible D gene is TRBD2 (5 bases). The V gene's germline CDR1 is MNHEY and CDR2 SVGEGT. V lost 2 bases to trimming and J lost 3 bases, with 17 bases between them. The CDR3 covers 16 residues.

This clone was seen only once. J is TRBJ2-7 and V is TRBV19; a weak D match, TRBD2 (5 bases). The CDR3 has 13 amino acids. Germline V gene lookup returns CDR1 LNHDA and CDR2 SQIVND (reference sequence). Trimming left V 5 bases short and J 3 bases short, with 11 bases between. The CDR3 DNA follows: TGTGCCAGTAGTTTGCGGGCCCACTACGAGCAGTACTTC. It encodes CASSLRAHYEQYF.

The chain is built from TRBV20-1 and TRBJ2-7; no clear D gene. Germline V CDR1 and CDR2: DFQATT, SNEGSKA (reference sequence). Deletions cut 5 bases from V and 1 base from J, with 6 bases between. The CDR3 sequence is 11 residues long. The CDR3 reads CSADTSYEQYF. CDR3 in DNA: TGCAGTGCTGACACTTCCTACGAGCAGTACTTC.

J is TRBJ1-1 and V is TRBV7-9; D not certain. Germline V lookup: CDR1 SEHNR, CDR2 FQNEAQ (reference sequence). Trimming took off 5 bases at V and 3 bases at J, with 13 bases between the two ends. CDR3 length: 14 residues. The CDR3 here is CASSLLGSDTEAFF. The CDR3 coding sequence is TGTGCCAGCAGCCTCCTAGGGAGTGACACTGAAGCTTTCTTT.

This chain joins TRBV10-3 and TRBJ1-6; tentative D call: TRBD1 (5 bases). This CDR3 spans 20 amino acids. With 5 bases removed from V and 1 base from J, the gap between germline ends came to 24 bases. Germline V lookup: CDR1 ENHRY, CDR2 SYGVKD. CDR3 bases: TGTGCCATCAGTCACGCAGGTGGGGCTCCCACTGGATCCTATAATTCACCCCTCCACTTT. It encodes CAISHAGGAPTGSYNSPLHF.

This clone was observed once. The CDR3 reads CSVLDRGYEQYF. CDR3 nucleotide sequence: TGCAGCGTTCTCGACAGGGGCTACGAGCAGTACTTC. This sequence joins TRBV29-1 and TRBJ2-7, with TRBD1 identical over 8 bases. Germline values: CDR1 SQVTM, CDR2 ANQGSEA. V was clipped by 5 bases and J by 3 bases; unmatched bases: 3. There are 12 residues in the CDR3.

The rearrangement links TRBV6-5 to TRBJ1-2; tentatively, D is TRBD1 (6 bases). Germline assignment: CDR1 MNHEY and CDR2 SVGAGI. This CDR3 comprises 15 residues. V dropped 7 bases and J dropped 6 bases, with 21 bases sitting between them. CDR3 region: CASINNGGGADGYTF. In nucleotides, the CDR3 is TGTGCCAGCATCAATAATGGGGGGGGCGCGGATGGCTACACCTTC.

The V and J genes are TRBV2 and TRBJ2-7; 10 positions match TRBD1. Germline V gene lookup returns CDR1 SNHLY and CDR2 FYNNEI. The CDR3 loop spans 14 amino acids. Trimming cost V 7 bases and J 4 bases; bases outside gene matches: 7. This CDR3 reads CASTRQGARYEQYF. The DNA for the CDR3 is TGTGCCAGCACCCGACAGGGGGCGCGGTACGAGCAGTACTTC.

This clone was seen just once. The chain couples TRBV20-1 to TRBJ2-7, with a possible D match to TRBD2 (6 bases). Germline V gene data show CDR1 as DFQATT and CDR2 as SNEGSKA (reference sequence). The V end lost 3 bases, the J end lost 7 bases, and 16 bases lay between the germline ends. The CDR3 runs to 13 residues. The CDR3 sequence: CSASVARGGEQYF. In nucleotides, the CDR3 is TGCAGTGCTAGTGTCGCCCGGGGAGGAGAGCAGTACTTC.

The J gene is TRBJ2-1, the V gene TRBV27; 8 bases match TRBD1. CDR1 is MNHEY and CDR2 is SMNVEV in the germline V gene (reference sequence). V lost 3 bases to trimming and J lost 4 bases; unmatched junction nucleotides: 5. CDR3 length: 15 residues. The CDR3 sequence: CASSFGQGRYNEQFF. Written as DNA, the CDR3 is TGTGCCAGCAGTTTCGGACAGGGCCGATACAATGAGCAGTTCTTC.

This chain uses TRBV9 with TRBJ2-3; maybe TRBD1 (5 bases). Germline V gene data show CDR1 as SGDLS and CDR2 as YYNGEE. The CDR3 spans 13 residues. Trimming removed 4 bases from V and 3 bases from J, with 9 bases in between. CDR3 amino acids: CASSPPGTDTQYF. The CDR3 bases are TGTGCCAGCAGCCCACCAGGGACAGATACGCAGTATTTT.

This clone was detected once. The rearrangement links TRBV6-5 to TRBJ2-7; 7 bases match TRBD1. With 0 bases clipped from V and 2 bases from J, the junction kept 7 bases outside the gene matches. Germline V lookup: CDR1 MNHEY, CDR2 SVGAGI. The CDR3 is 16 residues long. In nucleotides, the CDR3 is TGTGCCAGCAGTTACTCCCTGGGGGACAGCACCTACGAGCAGTACTTC. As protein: CASSYSLGDSTYEQYF.

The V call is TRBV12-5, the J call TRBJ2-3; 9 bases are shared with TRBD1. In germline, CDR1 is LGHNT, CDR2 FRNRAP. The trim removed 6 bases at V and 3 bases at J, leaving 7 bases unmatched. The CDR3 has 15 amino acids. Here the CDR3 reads CASGTGGWWTDTQYF. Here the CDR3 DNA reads TGTGCTAGTGGCACAGGGGGCTGGTGGACAGATACGCAGTATTTT.

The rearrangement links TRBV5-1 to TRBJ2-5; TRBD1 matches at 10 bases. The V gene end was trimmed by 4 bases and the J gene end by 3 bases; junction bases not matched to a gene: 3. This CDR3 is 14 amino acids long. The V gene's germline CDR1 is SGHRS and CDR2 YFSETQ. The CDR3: CASSPGTGEETQYF. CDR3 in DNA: TGCGCCAGCAGCCCCGGGACAGGGGAAGAGACCCAGTACTTC.

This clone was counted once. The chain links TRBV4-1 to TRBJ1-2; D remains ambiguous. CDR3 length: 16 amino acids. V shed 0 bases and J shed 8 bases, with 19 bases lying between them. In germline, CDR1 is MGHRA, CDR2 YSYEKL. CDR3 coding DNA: TGCGCCAGCAGCCAAGAAAGGTTGTCAGGAGGCGGAGGCTACACCTTC. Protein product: CASSQERLSGGGGYTF.

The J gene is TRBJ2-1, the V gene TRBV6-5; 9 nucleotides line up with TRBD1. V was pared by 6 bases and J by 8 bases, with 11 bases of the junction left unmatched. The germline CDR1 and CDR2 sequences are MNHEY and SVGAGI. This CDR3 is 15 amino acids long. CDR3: CASSSGTGFRDEQFF. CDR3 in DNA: TGTGCCAGCAGCTCCGGGACAGGGTTTCGGGATGAGCAGTTCTTC.

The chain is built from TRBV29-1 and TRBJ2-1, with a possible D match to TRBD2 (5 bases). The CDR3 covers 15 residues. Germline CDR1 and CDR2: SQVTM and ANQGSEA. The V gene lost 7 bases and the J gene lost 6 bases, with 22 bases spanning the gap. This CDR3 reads CSATSGLPKVNEQFF. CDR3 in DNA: TGCAGCGCCACCAGCGGCCTTCCCAAGGTCAATGAGCAGTTCTTC.

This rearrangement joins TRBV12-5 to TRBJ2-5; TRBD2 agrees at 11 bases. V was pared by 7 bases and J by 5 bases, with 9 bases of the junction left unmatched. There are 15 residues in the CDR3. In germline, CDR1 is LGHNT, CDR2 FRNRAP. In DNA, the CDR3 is TGTGCTAGTGCCCTTGGTAGCGGGGGGGTCGAGACCCAGTACTTC. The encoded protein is CASALGSGGVETQYF. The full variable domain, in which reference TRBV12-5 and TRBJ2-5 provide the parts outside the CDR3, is DARVTQTPRHKVTEMGQEVTMRCQPILGHNTVFWYRQTMMQGLELLAYFRNRAPLDDSGMPKDRFSAEMPDATLATLKIQPSEPRDSAVYFCASALGSGGVETQYFGPGTRLLVL.

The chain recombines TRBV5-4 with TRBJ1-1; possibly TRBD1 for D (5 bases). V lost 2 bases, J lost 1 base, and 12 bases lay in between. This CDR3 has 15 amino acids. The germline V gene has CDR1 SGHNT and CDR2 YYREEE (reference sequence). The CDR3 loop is CASSFLTGENTEAFF. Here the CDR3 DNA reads TGTGCCAGCAGCTTTCTTACAGGAGAGAACACTGAAGCTTTCTTT.

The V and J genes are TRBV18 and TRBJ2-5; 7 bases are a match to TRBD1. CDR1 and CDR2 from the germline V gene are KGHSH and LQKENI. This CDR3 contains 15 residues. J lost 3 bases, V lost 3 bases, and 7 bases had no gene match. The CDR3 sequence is CASSPRGRVEETQYF. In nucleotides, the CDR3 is TGTGCCAGCTCACCTAGGGGGCGCGTCGAAGAGACCCAGTACTTC. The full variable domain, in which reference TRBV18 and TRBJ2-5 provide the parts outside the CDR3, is NAGVMQNPRHLVRRRGQEARLRCSPMKGHSHVYWYRQLPEEGLKFMVYLQKENIIDESGMPKERFSAEFPKEGPSILRIQQVVRGDSAAYFCASSPRGRVEETQYFGPGTRLLVL.